The present TCR beta chain was sequenced within a study of CD8 T cells in Susac syndrome. RNA in amounts of about 0.5 to 1 ug was reverse transcribed with random hexamers. TCRdb re-analysed the immunoSEQ multiplex PCR reads in MiXCR, keeping a single row per CDR3 protein. Counted here are over 95,000 distinct CDR3 sequences, 85% to 95% occurring once; the ten biggest clones make up about 0.14%. CDR3 length equals 15 residues. Losses at the gene ends were 3 bases for V and 4 bases for J; bases not matched to a gene: 7. CDR1 is MGHDK and CDR2 is SYGVNS in the germline V gene. This TCR was sampled from a human donor in good health. The sample was CD4+ T cells from PBMCs. The genes are TRBV25-1 and TRBJ2-5, with TRBD2 matching over 8 bases. In nucleotides, the CDR3 is TGTGCCAGCAGTGACGACGGGAGGGGCTTAGAGACCCAGTACTTC. Translated, it gives CASSDDGRGLETQYF.